This T cell receptor beta chain was captured in a study of regulatory T cells in long-lasting Graves disease. V was clipped by 6 bases and J by 0 bases, with 14 bases between them. The CDR3 spans 16 residues. CDR1 and CDR2 from the germline V gene are ENHRY and SYGVKD. Noted time point: newly diagnosed GD, antithyroid drugs for less than 3 months. TCR sequences were obtained from RNA taken from PBMCs. Construction of the TCR beta libraries employed iRepertoire HTBI primers in conjunction with Arm-PCR of CDR3 regions. TCRdb fed the multiplex PCR reads into MiXCR, producing one record per CDR3 protein. The sample contains 350,000 to 500,000 distinct CDR3 sequences, approximately 15% of which appear only once. The same data also contributed to another study, on T cells in Graves' hyperthyroidism and ophthalmopathy. From that paper: An initial round of RT-PCR targeting the TCR CDR3 relied on the HTBI primer set. Ophthalmopathy stood apart from stable hyperthyroidism in a 13 V-J model.

Sequenced material: peripheral blood mononuclear cells (PBMCs), taken at new diagnosis, from a patient treated with antithyroid drugs. The V call is TRBV10-3, the J call TRBJ2-2; possibly TRBD1 for D (6 bases). The sequence came from a woman between 50 and 59 years old with Graves disease. In DNA form, the CDR3 reads TGTGCCATCAGCAACACAGGGTACGCGAACACCGGGGAGCTGTTTTTT. Translated: CAISNTGYANTGELFF.